These 12 T cell receptor beta chains share one sample of origin, sequenced in a study of blood T cell repertoires in COVID-19 (dated by TCRdb to about 2020). Library preparation used the immunoSEQ multiplex PCR assay. The clones in this table, taken by TCRdb from immuneACCESS, are in-frame only. Not every clone is retained; where verified, under half of the shortfall comes from an unresolved V gene, and the cause of the rest is unknown. The sample table shows approximately 72,000 clones, and approximately 85% are seen once. The ten top clones hold around 23% of the sample. Sequencing was carried out using peripheral blood. These receptors all come from a man aged 45-65 years with acute or convalescent COVID-19.

This clone came up a few times. This chain links TRBV24-1 with TRBJ2-3; 9 nucleotides line up with TRBD2. Trimming cost V 3 bases and J 8 bases; bases outside gene matches: 11. The CDR3 is 16 amino acids. The germline CDR1 and CDR2 sequences are KGHDR and SFDVKD. CDR3 in DNA: TGTGCCACCAGTGATGGCGGGGGGGTCGGTTATGCTACGCAGTATTTT. This translates into CATSDGGGVGYATQYF.

This sequence joins TRBV7-3 and TRBJ2-5; the D gene is possibly TRBD2 (6 bases). The CDR3 extends over 15 amino acids. Looked up from germline, CDR1 is SGHTA and CDR2 is FQGTGA. The V and J ends lost 5 bases and 2 bases respectively, with 15 bases between them. CDR3 sequence (DNA): TGTGCCAGCAGCCTCCCCGGGACTGAGCAAGAGACCCAGTACTTC. This gives the protein CASSLPGTEQETQYF.

The genes are TRBV11-2 and TRBJ2-5; 8 bases map to TRBD1. The junction had 7 bases not matched to a gene; V was cut back by 5 bases and J by 5 bases. Germline V CDR1 and CDR2: SGHAT, FQNNGV. There are 14 residues in the CDR3. The CDR3 coding sequence is TGTGCCAGCAGCAGGGACAGGTTGATGGAGACCCAGTACTTC. Translation: CASSRDRLMETQYF.

This chain's CDR3 is CASSLQGGPNYGYTF. The CDR3 DNA reads TGTGCCAGCAGCTTACAAGGAGGCCCTAACTATGGCTACACCTTC. The chain recombines TRBV7-9 with TRBJ1-2; D is uncertain. V lost 2 bases and J 0 bases, leaving 10 bases between the germline ends. Per the germline V gene, CDR1 is SEHNR and CDR2 is FQNEAQ (reference sequence). This CDR3 has 15 residues.

This chain joins TRBV6-6 and TRBJ1-5, with D perhaps matching TRBD1 (5 bases). This CDR3 contains 14 residues. Germline-derived CDR1 and CDR2 are MNHNY and SVGAGI (reference sequence). Between the trimmed V and J ends, which lost 2 bases and 7 bases, there was a span of 12 bases. CDR3 sequence: CASSYQGNRQPQHF. CDR3 nucleotides: TGTGCCAGCAGTTACCAGGGAAACAGGCAGCCCCAGCATTTT.

This chain joins TRBV3-1 (or the pseudogene TRBV3-2) and TRBJ1-6; a possible D gene is TRBD1 (5 bases). Trimming took 4 bases from V and 5 from J, leaving 9 bases between them. Germline loops: CDR1 LGHDT, CDR2 YNNKEL (reference sequence). CDR3 length equals 14 residues. The CDR3 region is CASSPRGDNSPLHF. The CDR3 DNA sequence: TGTGCCAGCAGCCCCCGGGGGGATAATTCACCCCTCCACTTT.

The genes are TRBV11-3 and TRBJ2-1; TRBD2 aligns across 9 bases. Germline assignment: CDR1 SGHNT and CDR2 YENEEA. V lost 3 bases to trimming and J lost 7 bases; unmatched junction nucleotides: 19. CDR3 length equals 19 residues. The CDR3 DNA follows: TGTGCCAGCAGCTTCGCCGGGGGGGCTGCGGGGGGGCAACGGAATGAGCAGTTCTTC. Amino acid sequence: CASSFAGGAAGGQRNEQFF.

In its sample, this clone was seen a few times. The genes are TRBV4-1 and TRBJ1-2; the match to TRBD1 covers 9 bases. This CDR3 is built from 17 residues. The V gene end was trimmed by 0 bases and the J gene end by 3 bases; junction bases not matched to a gene: 8. CDR1 is MGHRA, CDR2 YSYEKL, per germline. The CDR3 protein is CASSQEPGQGSDYGYTF. CDR3 DNA sequence: TGCGCCAGCAGCCAAGAGCCGGGACAGGGATCAGACTATGGCTACACCTTC.

The chain couples TRBV9 to TRBJ2-1, with D hard to call. V dropped 0 bases and J dropped 0 bases, with 7 bases sitting between them. The CDR3 is 15 residues long. Germline assignment: CDR1 SGDLS and CDR2 YYNGEE. DNA of the CDR3: TGTGCCAGCAGCGTAGAGAGGCTCTCCTACAATGAGCAGTTCTTC. This codes for CASSVERLSYNEQFF. The full variable domain, rest sourced from reference TRBV9 and TRBJ2-1, is DSGVTQTPKHLITATGQRVTLRCSPRSGDLSVYWYQQSLDQGLQFLIQYYNGEERAKGNILERFSAQQFPDLHSELNLSSLELGDSALYFCASSVERLSYNEQFFGPGTRLTVL.

This chain connects TRBV7-3 to TRBJ2-1; D is possibly TRBD2 (7 bases). This CDR3 is 16 amino acids long. Germline CDR1 is SGHTA and CDR2 is FQGTGA. Trimming pared 2 bases from V and 6 bases from J, leaving 17 bases between. CDR3 region: CASSLPPGGDSNEQFF. The CDR3 region has the DNA TGTGCCAGCAGCTTACCCCCGGGGGGCGATTCCAATGAGCAGTTCTTC.

CDR3 coding DNA: TGTGCCAGTAGTTCCGACAGGGGGGGGAATTCACCCCTCCACTTT. Its translation is CASSSDRGGNSPLHF. The chain is built from TRBV19 and TRBJ1-6; 9 bases align to TRBD1. V gave up 5 bases and J gave up 7 bases; unmatched junction bases: 6. There are 15 residues in the CDR3. Germline CDR1 LNHDA, CDR2 SQIVND (reference sequence).

This chain uses TRBV2 with TRBJ2-5; 14 bases line up with TRBD2. The J segment lost 2 bases and the V segment lost 3 bases, leaving 2 bases of the junction unmatched. This CDR3 spans 16 amino acids. Germline CDR1 SNHLY, CDR2 FYNNEI. This CDR3 reads CASSETSGGGQETQYF. CDR3 in DNA: TGTGCCAGCAGTGAGACTAGCGGGGGGGGACAAGAGACCCAGTACTTC.